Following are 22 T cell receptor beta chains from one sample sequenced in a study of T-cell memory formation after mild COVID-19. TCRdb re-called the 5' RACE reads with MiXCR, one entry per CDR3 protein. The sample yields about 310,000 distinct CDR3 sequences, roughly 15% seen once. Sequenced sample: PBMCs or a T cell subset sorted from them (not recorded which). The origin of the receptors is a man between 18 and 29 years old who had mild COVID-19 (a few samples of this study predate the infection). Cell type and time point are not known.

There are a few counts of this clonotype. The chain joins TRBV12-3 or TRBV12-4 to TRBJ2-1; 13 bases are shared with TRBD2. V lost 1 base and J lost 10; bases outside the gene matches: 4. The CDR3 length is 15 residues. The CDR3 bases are TGTGCCAGCAGTTTAGTTGGACTAGCGGGGGCCGAGCAGTTCTTC. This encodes CASSLVGLAGAEQFF.

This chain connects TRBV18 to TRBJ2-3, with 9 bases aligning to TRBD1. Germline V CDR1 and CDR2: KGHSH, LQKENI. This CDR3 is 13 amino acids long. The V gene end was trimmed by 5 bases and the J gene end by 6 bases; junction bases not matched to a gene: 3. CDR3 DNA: TGTGCCAGCTCAGGGACAGGGTCCGATACGCAGTATTTT. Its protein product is CASSGTGSDTQYF.

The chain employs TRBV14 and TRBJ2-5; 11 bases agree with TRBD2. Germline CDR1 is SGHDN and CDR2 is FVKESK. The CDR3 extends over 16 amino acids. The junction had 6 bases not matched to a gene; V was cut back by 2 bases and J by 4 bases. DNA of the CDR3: TGTGCCAGCAGCCAACTAGCGGGGGGAGGTCGAGAGACCCAGTACTTC. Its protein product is CASSQLAGGGRETQYF. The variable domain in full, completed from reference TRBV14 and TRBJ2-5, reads EAGVTQFPSHSVIEKGQTVTLRCDPISGHDNLYWYRRVMGKEIKFLLHFVKESKQDESGMPNNRFLAERTGGTYSTLKVQPAELEDSGVYFCASSQLAGGGRETQYFGPGTRLLVL.

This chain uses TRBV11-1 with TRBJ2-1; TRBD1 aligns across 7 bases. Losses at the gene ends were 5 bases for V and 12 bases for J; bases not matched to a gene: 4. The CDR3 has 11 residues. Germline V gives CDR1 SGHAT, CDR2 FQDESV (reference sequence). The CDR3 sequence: CASSVQGRQFF. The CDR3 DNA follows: TGTGCCAGCAGCGTACAGGGGAGGCAGTTCTTC.

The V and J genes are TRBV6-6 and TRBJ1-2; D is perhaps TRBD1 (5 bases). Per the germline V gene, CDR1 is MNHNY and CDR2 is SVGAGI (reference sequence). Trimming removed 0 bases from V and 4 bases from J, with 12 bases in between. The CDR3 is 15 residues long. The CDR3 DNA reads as TGTGCCAGCAGTTACTCGAGCAGGGATTCCTATGGCTACACCTTC. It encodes CASSYSSRDSYGYTF.

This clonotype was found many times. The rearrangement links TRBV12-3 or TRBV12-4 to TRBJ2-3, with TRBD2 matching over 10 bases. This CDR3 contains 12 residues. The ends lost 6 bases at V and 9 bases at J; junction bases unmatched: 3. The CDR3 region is CASRALAGTQYF. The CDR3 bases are TGTGCCAGCAGGGCACTAGCGGGGACGCAGTATTTT.

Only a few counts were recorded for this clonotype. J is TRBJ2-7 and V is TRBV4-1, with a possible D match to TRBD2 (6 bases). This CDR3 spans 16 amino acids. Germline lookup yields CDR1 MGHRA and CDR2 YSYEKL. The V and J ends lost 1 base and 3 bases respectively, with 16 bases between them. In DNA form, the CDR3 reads TGCGCCAGCAGCCAAGTTTGGATGGGAGGCAACTACGAGCAGTACTTC. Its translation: CASSQVWMGGNYEQYF.

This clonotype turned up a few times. CDR3 nucleotides: TGCGCCAGCTCGCCTCTGGGCAAAGATACGCAGTATTTT. This translates into CASSPLGKDTQYF. The chain carries TRBV4-1 and TRBJ2-3; D is undetermined. The CDR3 is 13 amino acids. CDR1 and CDR2 (germline): MGHRA, YSYEKL. V gave up 8 bases and J gave up 5 bases, with 14 bases separating them.

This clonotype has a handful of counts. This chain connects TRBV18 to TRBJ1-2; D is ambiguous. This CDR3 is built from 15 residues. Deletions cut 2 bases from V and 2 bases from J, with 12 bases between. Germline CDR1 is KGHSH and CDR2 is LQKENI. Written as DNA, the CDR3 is TGTGCCAGCTCACCAGATGTGCCGTCCAACTATGGCTACACCTTC. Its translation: CASSPDVPSNYGYTF.

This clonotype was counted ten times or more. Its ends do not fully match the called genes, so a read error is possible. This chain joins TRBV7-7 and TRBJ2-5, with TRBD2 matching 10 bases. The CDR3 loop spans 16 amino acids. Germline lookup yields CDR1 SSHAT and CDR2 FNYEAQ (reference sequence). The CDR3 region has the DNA TGTGCTAGCAGCTTAGGGCTAGCGGGGGTGCAAGAGACCCAGTACTTC. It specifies CASSLGLAGVQETQYF.

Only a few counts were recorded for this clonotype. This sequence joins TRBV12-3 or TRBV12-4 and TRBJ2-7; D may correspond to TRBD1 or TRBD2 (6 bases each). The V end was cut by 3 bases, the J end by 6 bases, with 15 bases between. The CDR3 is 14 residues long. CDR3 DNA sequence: TGTGCCAGCAGTTTTAGTGGAGGGGGATTCGAGCAGTACTTC. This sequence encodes CASSFSGGGFEQYF.

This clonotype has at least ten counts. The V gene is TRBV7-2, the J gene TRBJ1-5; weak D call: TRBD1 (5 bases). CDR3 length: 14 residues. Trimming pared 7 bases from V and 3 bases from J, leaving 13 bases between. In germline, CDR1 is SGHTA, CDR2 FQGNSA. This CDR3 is CASTEGAINQPQHF. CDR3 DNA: TGTGCCAGCACCGAAGGGGCTATCAATCAGCCCCAGCATTTT.

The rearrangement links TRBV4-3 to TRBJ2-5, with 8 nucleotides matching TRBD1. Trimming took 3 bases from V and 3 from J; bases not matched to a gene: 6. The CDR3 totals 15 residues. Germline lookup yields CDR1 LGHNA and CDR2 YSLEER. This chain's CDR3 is CASSHRQTGEETQYF. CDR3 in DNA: TGCGCCAGCAGCCACCGACAGACAGGGGAAGAGACCCAGTACTTC.

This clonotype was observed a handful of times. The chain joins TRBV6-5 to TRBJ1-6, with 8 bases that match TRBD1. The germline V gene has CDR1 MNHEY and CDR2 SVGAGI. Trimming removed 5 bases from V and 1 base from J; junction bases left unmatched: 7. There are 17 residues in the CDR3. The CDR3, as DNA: TGTGCCAGCAGTCGTTGGACAGGGTCATCCTATAATTCACCCCTCCACTTT. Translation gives CASSRWTGSSYNSPLHF.

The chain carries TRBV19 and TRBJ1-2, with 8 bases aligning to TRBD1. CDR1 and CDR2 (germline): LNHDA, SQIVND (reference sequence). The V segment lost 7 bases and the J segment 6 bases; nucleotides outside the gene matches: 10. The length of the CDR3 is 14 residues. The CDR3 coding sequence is TGTGCCAGTAAATATGAGCGCAGGGGGCATGGCTACACCTTC. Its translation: CASKYERRGHGYTF.

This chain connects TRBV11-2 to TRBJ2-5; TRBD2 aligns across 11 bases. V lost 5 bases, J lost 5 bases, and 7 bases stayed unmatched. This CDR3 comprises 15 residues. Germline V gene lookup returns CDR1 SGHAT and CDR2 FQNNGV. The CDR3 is CASSTIAGGMETQYF. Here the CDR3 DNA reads TGTGCCAGCAGCACAATAGCGGGGGGGATGGAGACCCAGTACTTC. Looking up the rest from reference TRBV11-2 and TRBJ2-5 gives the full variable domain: EAGVAQSPRYKIIEKRQSVAFWCNPISGHATLYWYQQILGQGPKLLIQFQNNGVVDDSQLPKDRFSAERLKGVDSTLKIQPAKLEDSAVYLCASSTIAGGMETQYFGPGTRLLVL.

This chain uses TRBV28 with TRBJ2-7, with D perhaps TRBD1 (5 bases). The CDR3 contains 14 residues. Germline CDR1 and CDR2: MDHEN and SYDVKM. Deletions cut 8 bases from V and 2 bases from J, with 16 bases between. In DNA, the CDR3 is TGTGCCAGCGAAGACAGTACACATCCCTACGAGCAGTACGTC. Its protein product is CASEDSTHPYEQYV.

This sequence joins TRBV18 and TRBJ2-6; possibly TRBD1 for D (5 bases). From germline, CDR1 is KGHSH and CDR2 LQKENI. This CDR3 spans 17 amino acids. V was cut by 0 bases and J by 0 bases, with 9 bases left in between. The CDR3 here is CASSPPQGSSGANVLTF. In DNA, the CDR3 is TGTGCCAGCTCACCACCCCAGGGTAGCTCTGGGGCCAACGTCCTGACTTTC.

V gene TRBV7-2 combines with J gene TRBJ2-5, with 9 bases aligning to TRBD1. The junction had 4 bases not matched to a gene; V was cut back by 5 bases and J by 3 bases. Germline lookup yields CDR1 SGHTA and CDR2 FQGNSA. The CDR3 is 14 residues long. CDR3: CASSAGQGKETQYF. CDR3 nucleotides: TGTGCCAGCAGCGCCGGACAGGGGAAAGAGACCCAGTACTTC.

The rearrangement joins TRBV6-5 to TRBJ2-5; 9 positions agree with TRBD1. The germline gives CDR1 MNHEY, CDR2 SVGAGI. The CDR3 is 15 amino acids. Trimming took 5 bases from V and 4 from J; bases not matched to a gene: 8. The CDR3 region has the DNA TGTGCCAGCAGTAGTGACAGGGGGTTCGCAGAGACCCAGTACTTC. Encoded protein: CASSSDRGFAETQYF.

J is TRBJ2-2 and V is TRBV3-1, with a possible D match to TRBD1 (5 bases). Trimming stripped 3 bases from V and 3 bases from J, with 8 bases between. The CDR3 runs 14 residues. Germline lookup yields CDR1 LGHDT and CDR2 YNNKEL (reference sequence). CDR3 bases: TGTGCCAGCAGCCAGACAGAATACACCGGGGAGCTGTTTTTT. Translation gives CASSQTEYTGELFF.

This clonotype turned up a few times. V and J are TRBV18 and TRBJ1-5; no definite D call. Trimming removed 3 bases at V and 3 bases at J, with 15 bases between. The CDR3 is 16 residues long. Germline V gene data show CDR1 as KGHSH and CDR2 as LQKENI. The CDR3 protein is CASSPVGSTPNQPQHF. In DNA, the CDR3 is TGTGCCAGCTCACCGGTGGGCTCAACCCCCAATCAGCCCCAGCATTTT.